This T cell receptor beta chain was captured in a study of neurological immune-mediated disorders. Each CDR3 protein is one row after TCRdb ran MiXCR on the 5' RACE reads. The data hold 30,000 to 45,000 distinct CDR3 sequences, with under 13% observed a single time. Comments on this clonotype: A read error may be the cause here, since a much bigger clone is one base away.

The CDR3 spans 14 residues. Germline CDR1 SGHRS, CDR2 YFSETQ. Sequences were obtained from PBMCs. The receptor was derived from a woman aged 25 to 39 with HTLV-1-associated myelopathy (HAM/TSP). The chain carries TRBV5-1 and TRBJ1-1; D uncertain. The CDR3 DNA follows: TGCGCCAGCAGCTTGGCCGTAGCGAACACTAAAGCTTTCTTT. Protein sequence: CASSLAVANTKAFF. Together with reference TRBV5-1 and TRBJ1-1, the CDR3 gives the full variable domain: KAGVTQTPRYLIKTRGQQVTLSCSPISGHRSVSWYQQTPGQGLQFLFEYFSETQRNKGNFPGRFSGRQFSNSRSEMNVSTLELGDSALYLCASSLAVANTKAFFGQGTRLTVV.